Listed below are T cell receptor beta chains from one sample, sequenced in a study of T cell responses to AZD1222 COVID-19 vaccine. Some clones are missing from TCRdb's copy, which holds only in-frame ones; the method was immunoSEQ multiplex PCR. Seen here are around 180,000 clones, about 86% observed once, and the top ten hold less than 0.55%. This material consisted of peripheral blood, taken on day 0 of AZD1222 vaccination. These receptors were collected from an adult in good health. The CDR3 runs from the conserved cysteine through the conserved F or W. D genes are given only for firm matches. Part of the rows lack a size; the others show once, few, many or a class for expanded clones.

TRBV2,TRBJ2-3,NA,14,NA,CASRETGFTDTQYF,TGTGCCAGCAGGGAAACAGGGTTCACAGATACGCAGTATTTT
TRBV29-1,TRBJ1-4,NA,12,TRBD1,CSVDRGDEKLFF,TGCAGCGTCGACAGGGGGGATGAAAAACTGTTTTTT
TRBV7-8,TRBJ1-2,NA,13,NA,CASSLGLNYGYTF,TGTGCCAGCAGCTTAGGGCTGAACTATGGCTACACCTTC
TRBV28,TRBJ1-1,NA,16,TRBD1,CASRIFGTGGVTEAFF,TGTGCCAGCAGAATTTTTGGGACAGGGGGCGTCACTGAAGCTTTCTTT
TRBV7-8,TRBJ2-6,NA,15,NA,CASTAVGKGANVLTF,TGTGCCAGCACCGCGGTGGGGAAGGGGGCCAACGTCCTGACTTTC
TRBV9,TRBJ1-2,NA,17,TRBD1,CASSVEVTGTGNYGYTF,TGTGCCAGCAGCGTAGAAGTCACTGGGACAGGGAACTATGGCTACACCTTC
TRBV7-8,TRBJ1-2,NA,14,NA,CASSHKGDPYGYTF,TGTGCCAGCAGCCATAAAGGGGACCCATATGGCTACACCTTC
TRBV28,TRBJ1-5,NA,14,NA,CASSLPQLNQPQHF,TGTGCCAGCAGTTTACCACAGCTTAATCAGCCCCAGCATTTT
TRBV7-9,TRBJ1-4,NA,14,NA,CASSQSGGGEKLFF,TGTGCCAGCAGCCAATCCGGGGGTGGCGAAAAACTGTTTTTT
TRBV30,TRBJ1-2,NA,13,TRBD1,CACTRGRVQGYTF,TGTGCCTGTACCAGGGGGCGAGTTCAAGGCTACACCTTC
TRBV10-3,TRBJ2-5,NA,12,TRBD1,CAIRGQQETQYF,TGTGCCATCAGGGGACAGCAGGAGACCCAGTACTTC
TRBV27,TRBJ2-7,NA,12,TRBD1,CATGTGHYEQYF,TGTGCCACGGGGACAGGGCACTACGAGCAGTACTTC
TRBV28,TRBJ2-2,NA,16,NA,CASSFYWGRRTGELFF,TGTGCCAGCAGTTTCTACTGGGGACGGCGGACCGGGGAGCTGTTTTTT
TRBV28,TRBJ2-5,NA,12,NA,CAGTSGGGTQYF,TGTGCCGGAACTAGTGGGGGAGGGACCCAGTACTTC
TRBV28,TRBJ2-7,NA,16,TRBD1,CASRTQGQSGGYEQYF,TGTGCCAGCAGGACCCAGGGACAGTCTGGAGGCTACGAGCAGTACTTC
TRBV2,TRBJ1-6,few,15,NA,CASSEERVGNSPLHF,TGTGCCAGCAGTGAAGAAAGGGTCGGGAATTCACCCCTCCACTTT
TRBV5-1,TRBJ1-1,once,14,NA,CASSLSRADTEAFF,TGCGCCAGCAGCTTATCCAGGGCGGACACTGAAGCTTTCTTT
TRBV5-6,TRBJ2-7,NA,14,NA,CASSLTPSSYEQYF,TGTGCCAGCAGCTTGACTCCTAGCTCCTACGAGCAGTACTTC
TRBV7-6,TRBJ2-3,few,18,TRBD2,CASSTGTRGFTSTDTQYF,TGTGCCAGCAGTACCGGGACTAGAGGGTTTACTAGCACAGATACGCAGTATTTT
TRBV7-9,TRBJ2-1,NA,18,TRBD2,CASSLARGTSGSYNEQFF,TGTGCCAGCAGCTTAGCCCGAGGGACTAGCGGCTCCTACAATGAGCAGTTCTTC
TRBV9,TRBJ1-4,NA,15,NA,CASSVGVQTNEKLFF,TGTGCCAGCAGCGTCGGGGTGCAAACTAATGAAAAACTGTTTTTT
TRBV5-1,TRBJ1-1,NA,14,NA,CASSLGVGNTEAFF,TGCGCCAGCAGCTTGGGCGTAGGGAACACTGAAGCTTTCTTT
TRBV19,TRBJ2-1,NA,15,TRBD1,CASSSGTGSVNEQFF,TGTGCCAGTAGTAGCGGGACAGGCTCGGTCAATGAGCAGTTCTTC
TRBV7-7,TRBJ2-5,NA,14,NA,CASSLSYVEETQYF,TGTGCTAGCAGCTTAAGTTACGTTGAAGAGACCCAGTACTTC
TRBV15,TRBJ1-4,NA,13,NA,CATSSLGAEKLFF,TGTGCCACCAGCAGTTTGGGGGCGGAAAAACTGTTTTTT
TRBV6-2/TRBV6-3,TRBJ2-7,few,14,TRBD1,CASSQGTVLGEQYF,TGTGCCAGCAGCCAGGGGACAGTTTTGGGCGAGCAGTACTTC
TRBV7-9,TRBJ2-7,NA,16,TRBD2,CASSLAGEGPAYEQYF,TGTGCCAGCAGCTTGGCCGGGGAGGGGCCGGCCTACGAGCAGTACTTC
TRBV6-5,TRBJ1-2,NA,13,NA,CASSYSMKGGYTF,TGTGCCAGCAGTTACTCGATGAAAGGCGGCTACACCTTC
TRBV6-8,TRBJ2-3,NA,16,NA,CASSYLSPRPADTQYF,TGTGCCAGCAGTTATTTATCACCCCGTCCGGCGGATACGCAGTATTTT
TRBV9,TRBJ1-1,NA,15,NA,CASSVLRAGNTEAFF,TGTGCCAGCAGCGTACTGAGGGCTGGGAACACTGAAGCTTTCTTT
TRBV3-1/TRBV3-2,TRBJ2-6,few,17,TRBD2,CASSQGTSVSGANVLTF,TGTGCCAGCAGCCAAGGGACTAGCGTCAGTGGGGCCAACGTCCTGACTTTC